Presented here are 27 T cell receptor beta chains from one specimen sequenced in a study of blood T cell repertoires in COVID-19. Libraries were prepared by immunoSEQ multiplex PCR; TCRdb keeps only in-frame clonotypes and omits some of them. The data hold 250,000 or so clones, with 65% to 90% observed a single time. Material: peripheral blood. Receptor source: a woman aged 70 to 79 with acute or convalescent COVID-19.

The chain uses TRBV3-1 (or the pseudogene TRBV3-2) and TRBJ1-1, with D possibly matching TRBD1 (6 bases). In germline, CDR1 is LGHDT, CDR2 YNNKEL (reference sequence). The length of the CDR3 is 13 residues. V was shortened by 3 bases and J by 7 bases, with 12 bases between the two germline ends. The CDR3 loop reads CASSQIQGIEAFF. DNA of the CDR3: TGTGCCAGCAGCCAGATACAGGGTATTGAAGCTTTCTTT.

This clone was seen only a few times. DNA of the CDR3: TGTGCCAGCAGCCAGGGCGGGGGGTCCTTCTGGGAGCAGTTCTTC. Its protein is CASSQGGGSFWEQFF. The V gene is TRBV3-1 (or the pseudogene TRBV3-2), the J gene TRBJ2-1, with 8 bases aligning to TRBD2. From germline, CDR1 is LGHDT and CDR2 YNNKEL (reference sequence). The V and J ends lost 3 bases and 10 bases, in that order; junction bases with no gene match: 11. The CDR3 is 15 residues long.

This clone was observed a handful of times. J is TRBJ2-5 and V is TRBV15, with 12 bases aligning to TRBD2. The germline V gene has CDR1 LNHNV and CDR2 YYDKDF (reference sequence). The CDR3 spans 16 residues. After removal of 1 base from V and 3 bases from J, the junction contained 3 bases not matched to a gene. CDR3 sequence (DNA): TGTGCCACCAGCAGAGTGGCTAGCGGGGGGGAAGAGACCCAGTACTTC. Translating it yields CATSRVASGGEETQYF.

The chain joins TRBV19 to TRBJ2-1, with TRBD2 as a possible D gene (7 bases). Trimming stripped 2 bases from V and 4 bases from J, with 12 bases between. Germline loops: CDR1 LNHDA, CDR2 SQIVND (reference sequence). The length of the CDR3 is 15 residues. Here the CDR3 DNA reads TGTGCCAGTAGTATACTCGGGGGGCAATACAATGAGCAGTTCTTC. The encoded protein is CASSILGGQYNEQFF. The variable domain in full, completed from reference TRBV19 and TRBJ2-1, reads DGGITQSPKYLFRKEGQNVTLSCEQNLNHDAMYWYRQDPGQGLRLIYYSQIVNDFQKGDIAEGYSVSREKKESFPLTVTSAQKNPTAFYLCASSILGGQYNEQFFGPGTRLTVL.

This chain's CDR3 is CASSEGWGSPDLKRNTEAFF. CDR3 nucleotide sequence: TGCGCCAGCAGTGAGGGGTGGGGCTCACCCGACCTGAAGAGGAACACTGAAGCTTTCTTT. The rearrangement joins TRBV10-1 to TRBJ1-1, with D possibly being TRBD1 (5 bases). The CDR3 runs 20 residues. Germline CDR1 WNHNN, CDR2 SYGVQD (reference sequence). V shed 2 bases and J shed 1 base, with 26 bases lying between them.

The chain couples TRBV4-1 to TRBJ1-5; 9 positions agree with TRBD1. Losses at the gene ends were 2 bases for V and 5 bases for J; bases not matched to a gene: 4. The CDR3 is made up of 15 amino acids. Germline lookup yields CDR1 MGHRA and CDR2 YSYEKL. This CDR3 is CASSQWTGVHQPQHF. CDR3 nucleotide sequence: TGCGCCAGCAGCCAATGGACAGGGGTTCATCAGCCCCAGCATTTT.

This chain joins TRBV9 and TRBJ2-2; D call uncertain. V was clipped by 2 bases and J by 4 bases, with 9 bases between them. CDR1 and CDR2 (germline): SGDLS, YYNGEE. This CDR3 spans 14 amino acids. CDR3 nucleotide sequence: TGTGCCAGCAGCGTTGGGCTATCCACCGGGGAGCTGTTTTTT. Translated: CASSVGLSTGELFF.

V usage is TRBV6-2 or TRBV6-3 and J usage is TRBJ1-2; D possibly corresponds to TRBD1 (5 bases). V lost 2 bases, J lost 4 bases, and 26 bases lay in between. CDR1 and CDR2 from the germline V gene are MNHEY and SVGEGT. This CDR3 spans 19 amino acids. CDR3 nucleotides: TGTGCCAGCAGTTACGTGGCTACCGGAAGGACATTAGAAGGCTATGGCTACACCTTC. This codes for CASSYVATGRTLEGYGYTF.

This chain links TRBV6-2 or TRBV6-3 with TRBJ1-2, with D possibly being TRBD1 (6 bases). The germline gives CDR1 MNHEY, CDR2 SVGEGT. The CDR3 loop spans 14 amino acids. The V gene lost 4 bases and the J gene lost 6 bases, with 15 bases spanning the gap. The DNA of the CDR3 is TGTGCCAGCAGTTCCAACATAGGGGGTGATGGCTACACCTTC. As protein: CASSSNIGGDGYTF.

The gene calls are TRBV10-1 and TRBJ2-5; 11 nucleotides align to TRBD2. CDR1 is WNHNN, CDR2 SYGVQD, per germline (reference sequence). CDR3 length: 18 amino acids. V was clipped by 0 bases and J by 1 base; unmatched bases: 7. CDR3 nucleotide sequence: TGCGCCAGCAGTGAGTCGCTAGCGGGGGGACCGGGCCAAGAGACCCAGTACTTC. As protein: CASSESLAGGPGQETQYF.

The chain recombines TRBV6-5 with TRBJ1-5; weak D call: TRBD1 (6 bases). V lost 8 bases and J lost 0, with 11 bases in between. Looked up from germline, CDR1 is MNHEY and CDR2 is SVGAGI. The CDR3 is made up of 14 amino acids. This chain's CDR3 is CASREGGSNQPQHF. The CDR3 DNA is TGTGCCAGCCGGGAGGGGGGTAGCAATCAGCCCCAGCATTTT.

The chain couples TRBV2 to TRBJ1-1; no clear D gene. With 6 bases removed from V and 0 bases from J, the gap between germline ends came to 8 bases. CDR3 length: 13 residues. Germline V gene data show CDR1 as SNHLY and CDR2 as FYNNEI. The CDR3 sequence: CASSPEMNTEAFF. The CDR3 DNA is TGTGCCAGCAGCCCAGAAATGAACACTGAAGCTTTCTTT.

This clone was observed a handful of times. V gene TRBV28 combines with J gene TRBJ1-3, with D possibly matching TRBD1 (6 bases). V dropped 7 bases and J dropped 4 bases, with 17 bases sitting between them. In germline, CDR1 is MDHEN, CDR2 SYDVKM. The CDR3 length is 15 residues. Here the CDR3 reads CASILSGGPGNTIYF. DNA for the CDR3: TGTGCCAGCATCCTGTCTGGGGGCCCCGGAAACACCATATATTTT.

This clone was seen a handful of times. This chain joins TRBV5-1 and TRBJ1-1, with D tentatively TRBD1 (6 bases). The CDR3 sequence is 14 residues long. Germline V gene data show CDR1 as SGHRS and CDR2 as YFSETQ. V lost 4 bases and J lost 7, with 17 bases in between. The CDR3 DNA is TGCGCCAGCAGCGTTACAGGGTTTGAAGATGAAGCTTTCTTT. Residues: CASSVTGFEDEAFF.

This chain joins TRBV7-2 and TRBJ1-6, with TRBD1 as a possible D gene (6 bases). The CDR3 has 13 residues. Germline values: CDR1 SGHTA, CDR2 FQGNSA. V was pared by 2 bases and J by 10 bases, with 9 bases between. CDR3 sequence (DNA): TGTGCCAGCAGCTTAACGGGGGGCTCACCCCTCCACTTT. Amino acids: CASSLTGGSPLHF.

Worth noting for this clone: This sample also contains other DNA sequences that code for the same CDR3. The V gene is TRBV5-4, the J gene TRBJ1-2; maybe TRBD1 (5 bases). This CDR3 is 13 amino acids long. Germline lookup yields CDR1 SGHNT and CDR2 YYREEE (reference sequence). Trimming removed 4 bases at V and 4 bases at J, with 11 bases between. CDR3 amino acids: CASSPRERYGYTF. CDR3 bases: TGTGCCAGCAGCCCCAGGGAACGCTATGGCTACACCTTC.

This rearrangement joins TRBV5-1 to TRBJ2-1, with TRBD2 matching over 10 bases. Germline V CDR1 and CDR2: SGHRS, YFSETQ. V was pared by 3 bases and J by 6 bases, with 9 bases of the junction left unmatched. The CDR3 extends over 16 amino acids. CDR3 in amino acids: CASSSDFSGGPNEQFF. The CDR3 nucleotides read TGCGCCAGCAGCTCTGATTTTAGCGGGGGGCCCAATGAGCAGTTCTTC. The variable domain in full, with the rest retrieved from reference TRBV5-1 and TRBJ2-1, is KAGVTQTPRYLIKTRGQQVTLSCSPISGHRSVSWYQQTPGQGLQFLFEYFSETQRNKGNFPGRFSGRQFSNSRSEMNVSTLELGDSALYLCASSSDFSGGPNEQFFGPGTRLTVL.

V is TRBV10-1 and J is TRBJ1-2; D ambiguous. This CDR3 is built from 13 residues. Trimming left V 2 bases short and J 4 bases short, with 8 bases between. Germline CDR1 and CDR2: WNHNN and SYGVQD (reference sequence). CDR3 in DNA: TGCGCCAGCAGTGAGGCTGGGAGCTATGGCTACACCTTC. Protein: CASSEAGSYGYTF.

This chain links TRBV10-1 with TRBJ1-5, with 7 bases fitting TRBD1. V was clipped by 11 bases and J by 5 bases; unmatched bases: 15. Germline values: CDR1 WNHNN, CDR2 SYGVQD (reference sequence). This CDR3 has 15 residues. Here the CDR3 reads CAVSLYNRGDQPQHF. The CDR3 nucleotides are TGCGCCGTCTCCCTATACAACAGGGGCGATCAGCCCCAGCATTTT.

V gene TRBV19 combines with J gene TRBJ1-3, with D perhaps TRBD1 (5 bases). Germline CDR1 LNHDA, CDR2 SQIVND (reference sequence). The V and J ends lost 9 bases and 0 bases respectively, with 12 bases between them. The CDR3 loop spans 14 amino acids. This chain's CDR3 is CASGRGASGNTIYF. CDR3 in DNA: TGTGCCAGCGGAAGGGGCGCCTCTGGAAACACCATATATTTT. Based on the CDR3 plus reference TRBV19 and TRBJ1-3, the full variable domain is DGGITQSPKYLFRKEGQNVTLSCEQNLNHDAMYWYRQDPGQGLRLIYYSQIVNDFQKGDIAEGYSVSREKKESFPLTVTSAQKNPTAFYLCASGRGASGNTIYFGEGSWLTVV.

The gene calls are TRBV2 and TRBJ1-5; 9 nucleotides agree with TRBD1. Germline CDR1 reads SNHLY; CDR2 reads FYNNEI. J gave up 7 bases and V 7 bases, and 11 bases lay outside the gene matches. The CDR3 sequence is 15 residues long. The CDR3 here is CASKDRGRIGQPQHF. CDR3 coding DNA: TGTGCCAGCAAGGACAGGGGTCGGATAGGACAGCCCCAGCATTTT.

This clone was detected only a few times. This sequence joins TRBV19 and TRBJ1-4; 9 nucleotides line up with TRBD1. J lost 5 bases, V lost 1 base, and 5 bases had no gene match. The V gene's germline CDR1 is LNHDA and CDR2 SQIVND (reference sequence). CDR3 length: 16 amino acids. The CDR3 coding sequence is TGTGCCAGTAGTATAGTGAAGACAGGGGGGAATGAAAAACTGTTTTTT. Translation: CASSIVKTGGNEKLFF.

The J gene is TRBJ2-7, the V gene TRBV3-1 (or the pseudogene TRBV3-2); TRBD1 matches 7 bases. Germline loops: CDR1 LGHDT, CDR2 YNNKEL (reference sequence). The CDR3 extends over 15 amino acids. V was pared by 3 bases and J by 2 bases, with 7 bases of the junction left unmatched. CDR3 region: CASSQEPTGTYEQYF. The CDR3, as DNA: TGTGCCAGCAGCCAGGAGCCGACAGGGACCTACGAGCAGTACTTC.

The gene calls are TRBV6-4 and TRBJ1-5; no clear D. V was clipped by 6 bases and J by 4 bases, with 16 bases between them. Germline V lookup: CDR1 MRHNA, CDR2 SNTAGT. This CDR3 is 15 amino acids long. In nucleotides, the CDR3 is TGTGCCAGCAGCAACCTCGAGGTGCTAAATCAGCCCCAGCATTTT. Its translation is CASSNLEVLNQPQHF.

This sequence joins TRBV3-1 (or the pseudogene TRBV3-2) and TRBJ1-2; the D gene is possibly TRBD1 (6 bases). Trimming took off 4 bases at V and 5 bases at J, with 20 bases between the two ends. CDR3 length equals 16 residues. Germline V gives CDR1 LGHDT, CDR2 YNNKEL (reference sequence). DNA for the CDR3: TGTGCCAGCAGCCCGAATACAGGGAAGGGAGTTTATGGCTACACCTTC. Translated, it gives CASSPNTGKGVYGYTF.

The gene calls are TRBV18 and TRBJ2-7; tentative D call: TRBD1 (7 bases). This CDR3 spans 16 amino acids. Deletions cut 6 bases from V and 7 bases from J, with 25 bases between. CDR1 and CDR2 from the germline V gene are KGHSH and LQKENI. The CDR3 DNA reads TGTGCCAGCTCCCCCACCAGGAGGGGGCACCTTTTAGAGCAGTACTTC. It specifies CASSPTRRGHLLEQYF.

DNA of the CDR3: TGTGCCAGCTCACTAAAGGGGAACGAGCAGTACTTC. Its translation is CASSLKGNEQYF. The chain uses TRBV18 and TRBJ2-7; maybe TRBD1 (5 bases). Germline V gives CDR1 KGHSH, CDR2 LQKENI. CDR3 length: 12 residues. The V end lost 4 bases, the J end lost 5 bases, and 9 bases lay between the germline ends.